The source of this TCR beta chain is a study of cytomegalovirus exposure and HLA in healthy donors. This clone appeared once. Deletions cut 1 base from V and 4 bases from J, with 20 bases between. This CDR3 has 18 residues. Germline V gene sequence: CDR1 SGHVS, CDR2 FQNEAQ. TCRdb keeps only in-frame clones here, not all; method: immunoSEQ multiplex PCR. This sample has tens of thousands of clones; roughly 94% occur once, and the top ten carry 1% to 1.5%. Sequencing was carried out using PBMCs. The J gene is TRBJ2-1, the V gene TRBV7-8; D is perhaps TRBD2 (6 bases). The receptor was isolated from a woman under 30 in good health and CMV-seronegative. CDR3 sequence: CASSLVLRERRQYNEQFF. The DNA for the CDR3 is TGTGCCAGCAGCTTAGTTCTTCGGGAGCGTAGACAGTACAATGAGCAGTTCTTC.